The 15 T cell receptor beta chains given below trace back to one sample, sequenced in a study of radiation and T cells in renal cell carcinoma. Described treatment: 15 Gy SBRT to primary tumor, nephrectomy 4 weeks later. Produced via immunoSEQ multiplex PCR; TCRdb's table is partial and in-frame only. Of 15,000 to 20,000 clones listed, roughly 58% are singletons. Sequencing was performed on tumor tissue, taken from a patient whose treatment included radiotherapy and nephrectomy. The receptors shown here come from a man aged 45-65 years with renal cell carcinoma.

The chain carries TRBV6-4 and TRBJ2-2, with D perhaps matching TRBD2 (6 bases). Germline V CDR1 and CDR2: MRHNA, SNTAGT. V was clipped by 6 bases and J by 4 bases, with 12 bases between them. The CDR3 runs to 14 residues. The CDR3 loop is CASRLEGSTGELFF. The DNA of the CDR3 is TGTGCCAGCAGACTGGAGGGCTCCACCGGGGAGCTGTTTTTT.

In this sample, this clone turned up a few times. The rearrangement links TRBV7-8 to TRBJ2-2; no reliable D call. This CDR3 comprises 12 residues. The V gene's germline CDR1 is SGHVS and CDR2 FQNEAQ. Trimming took off 3 bases at V and 4 bases at J, with 3 bases between the two ends. CDR3 DNA: TGTGCCAGCAGCTTGACCACCGGGGAGCTGTTTTTT. As protein: CASSLTTGELFF.

With respect to this clone: The junction differs from germline at one of its ends, possibly a read error. This CDR3 is also generated by other DNA sequences in the sample. The chain links TRBV27 to TRBJ1-1; possibly TRBD1 for D (6 bases). CDR1 is MNHEY and CDR2 is SMNVEV in the germline V gene (reference sequence). The CDR3 runs 14 residues. The DNA for the CDR3 is TGTGCCAGCAGTTTAGTTGTGGGGGACACTGAAGCGTTCTTT. Translation gives CASSLVVGDTEAFF.

This rearrangement joins TRBV7-9 to TRBJ1-4; the D is unclear. The length of the CDR3 is 13 residues. The V end lost 1 base, the J end lost 8 bases, and 8 bases lay between the germline ends. Germline V gene lookup returns CDR1 SEHNR and CDR2 FQNEAQ (reference sequence). The CDR3 DNA reads as TGTGCCAGCAGCTTAGAGCAGGAAGAAAAACTGTTTTTT. Amino acid sequence: CASSLEQEEKLFF.

Only a few counts were recorded for this clone. V is TRBV6-6 and J is TRBJ2-7, with D possibly matching TRBD1 (7 bases). V was trimmed by 4 bases and J by 6 bases, leaving 22 bases between them. Germline lookup yields CDR1 MNHNY and CDR2 SVGAGI (reference sequence). The length of the CDR3 is 16 residues. For the CDR3, the DNA is TGTGCCAGCAGTTTTGACAGGGACTCCCTTTTGATCGAGCAGTACTTC. This encodes CASSFDRDSLLIEQYF.

The gene calls are TRBV9 and TRBJ2-3; possible D gene TRBD1, 5 bases. Per germline, CDR1 SGDLS and CDR2 YYNGEE. The CDR3 extends over 14 amino acids. The V and J ends lost 1 base and 5 bases respectively, with 11 bases between them. The CDR3 is CASSVQGRGDTQYF. In DNA, the CDR3 is TGTGCCAGCAGCGTACAGGGTAGGGGAGATACGCAGTATTTT.

The chain has TRBV6-6 and TRBJ1-5; D gene uncertain. Germline loops: CDR1 MNHNY, CDR2 SVGAGI (reference sequence). This CDR3 spans 15 amino acids. The V end lost 6 bases, the J end lost 0 bases, and 12 bases lay between the germline ends. The CDR3 is CASSNNDGSNQPQHF. The CDR3 nucleotides are TGTGCCAGCAGCAACAACGACGGTAGCAATCAGCCCCAGCATTTT.

This chain joins TRBV5-1 and TRBJ2-1; 10 nucleotides line up with TRBD2. The CDR3 has 17 residues. Germline assignment: CDR1 SGHRS and CDR2 YFSETQ. The ends lost 9 bases at V and 7 bases at J; junction bases unmatched: 19. The CDR3 DNA sequence: TGCGCCACCATGCCTGGGGCTAGCGGGAGAATTTCGAATGAGCAGTTCTTC. Translating gives CATMPGASGRISNEQFF.

The table lists this clone with many counts. The CDR3 DNA sequence: TGCGCCAGCAGCCCGCTGATGAGGGAGGTCAACGAGCAGTACTTC. Residues: CASSPLMREVNEQYF. The chain joins TRBV4-1 to TRBJ2-7; tentative D call: TRBD2 (6 bases). Germline V gene lookup returns CDR1 MGHRA and CDR2 YSYEKL. Trimming took 4 bases from V and 5 from J, leaving 18 bases between them. This CDR3 is built from 15 residues.

This clone was recorded once. The rearrangement uses TRBV29-1 and TRBJ1-1; D is undetermined. Per the germline V gene, CDR1 is SQVTM and CDR2 is ANQGSEA. Deletions cut 6 bases from V and 7 bases from J, with 9 bases between. The CDR3 totals 10 residues. The CDR3 here is CSVWTDEAFF. For the CDR3, the DNA is TGCAGCGTCTGGACTGATGAAGCTTTCTTT. Full variable domain (remainder filled in from reference TRBV29-1 and TRBJ1-1): SAVISQKPSRDICQRGTSLTIQCQVDSQVTMMFWYRQQPGQSLTLIATANQGSEATYESGFVIDKFPISRPNLTFSTLTVSNMSPEDSSIYLCSVWTDEAFFGQGTRLTVV.

The chain employs TRBV4-2 and TRBJ1-3, with D unresolved. Trimming shortened V by 0 bases and J by 0 bases, and 12 bases separated the two germline ends. The V gene's germline CDR1 is LGHNA and CDR2 YNFKEQ. The CDR3 is made up of 17 amino acids. CDR3 loop: CASSQDRAGSSGNTIYF. The CDR3 DNA reads as TGTGCCAGCAGCCAAGATCGGGCAGGTTCCTCTGGAAACACCATATATTTT.

This rearrangement joins TRBV19 to TRBJ2-1; no reliable D call. Trimming removed 5 bases at V and 6 bases at J, with 11 bases between. CDR1 and CDR2 from the germline V gene are LNHDA and SQIVND (reference sequence). The CDR3 spans 13 residues. In nucleotides, the CDR3 is TGTGCCAGTAGTGTCTGGACGCTCAATGAGCAGTTCTTC. This encodes CASSVWTLNEQFF. Full variable domain (outside the CDR3, taken from reference TRBV19 and TRBJ2-1): DGGITQSPKYLFRKEGQNVTLSCEQNLNHDAMYWYRQDPGQGLRLIYYSQIVNDFQKGDIAEGYSVSREKKESFPLTVTSAQKNPTAFYLCASSVWTLNEQFFGPGTRLTVL.

The genes are TRBV27 and TRBJ1-2, with D perhaps TRBD1 (5 bases). V lost 3 bases to trimming and J lost 0 bases, with 8 bases between them. CDR1 is MNHEY, CDR2 SMNVEV, per germline (reference sequence). This CDR3 spans 14 amino acids. The CDR3 coding sequence is TGTGCCAGCAGTTTCAGGGAAACTAACTATGGCTACACCTTC. This encodes CASSFRETNYGYTF.

The CDR3 DNA reads TGTGCCAGCACTCGGGTCGGCAATCAGCCCCAGCATTTT. Protein sequence: CASTRVGNQPQHF. This chain links TRBV6-5 with TRBJ1-5; no clear D. The V end was cut by 7 bases, the J end by 2 bases, with 9 bases between. Per germline, CDR1 MNHEY and CDR2 SVGAGI. This CDR3 is built from 13 residues.

The chain links TRBV7-2 to TRBJ1-4; D is undetermined. CDR3 size: 14 residues. In germline, CDR1 is SGHTA, CDR2 FQGNSA. Trimming shortened V by 7 bases and J by 8 bases, and 17 bases separated the two germline ends. As DNA, the CDR3 is TGTGCCAGCACCAAGACTCCAATGCGCGAAAAACTGTTTTTT. As protein: CASTKTPMREKLFF. Looking up the rest from reference TRBV7-2 and TRBJ1-4 gives the full variable domain: GAGVSQSPSNKVTEKGKDVELRCDPISGHTALYWYRQSLGQGLEFLIYFQGNSAPDKSGLPSDRFSAERTGGSVSTLTIQRTQQEDSAVYLCASTKTPMREKLFFGSGTQLSVL.